The present TCR beta chain was sequenced within a study of graft-versus-host responses after intestinal transplantation. Study overall: Each recipient received a multivisceral, liver-intestinal, or isolated intestinal graft. Every one of the recipients received anti-thymocyte globulin induction and afterwards took tacrolimus and steroids for three to four years.

Measured with immunoSEQ multiplex PCR; TCRdb has only the in-frame clones, and not every one. Among roughly 97,000 clones, roughly 87% were seen once, and the ten largest hold 0.7% to 0.9%. Findings and limits, study-wide: Recipient marrow contained GvH clones, some of which appeared first in ileum or blood. High graft-versus-host to host-versus-graft T cell clonal ratios marked allografts of patients with graft-donor macrochimerism.

The length of the CDR3 is 12 residues. As to this clone: Its antigen is not known.

This TCR was sampled from a human donor who received an intestinal transplant. This chain uses TRBV21-1 with TRBJ1-4. TRBV21-1 is a pseudogene segment. Material: unstimulated CD4+ T cells sorted from spleen or lymph node cells, obtained before intestinal transplant. CDR3 nucleotides: TGTGCCAGCAGCAAAGGGGGTGAAAAACTGTTTTTT. As protein: CASSKGGEKLFF.